This is a list of T cell receptor beta chains from one sample in a study of shared clonotypes between healthy human individuals. The data were produced by immunoSEQ multiplex PCR, yet TCRdb's version contains in-frame clones alone and is incomplete. The sample comprises over a million clones, around 78% of which are singletons, and roughly 0.65% rests with the top ten. The specimen was memory CD4+ T cells from PBMCs. The source is a man between 18 and 35 years old in good health. Some clones in this sample may be carry-over from other donors' samples. Each CDR3 is given with its conserved first and last residue. A D gene is named only where the DNA matches it firmly. Part of the rows lack a size; the others show once, few, many or a class for expanded clones.

J gene | clone size | V gene | D gene | CDR3 protein | CDR3 DNA
TRBJ1-4 | NA | TRBV10-3 | TRBD1 | CAISGQGAREKLFF | TGTGCCATCAGTGGACAGGGGGCGCGTGAAAAACTGTTTTTT
TRBJ2-7 | once | TRBV30 | NA | CAWSGGSGTYYGQYF | TGTGCCTGGAGTGGAGGCTCCGGGACTTACTACGGGCAGTACTTC
TRBJ1-2 | NA | TRBV6-1 | NA | CASSQSNYGYTF | TGTGCCAGCAGTCAGTCTAACTATGGCTACACCTTC
TRBJ1-1 | NA | TRBV5-1 | TRBD1 | CASSPALDRGMNTEAFF | TGCGCCAGCAGTCCCGCCTTGGACAGGGGTATGAACACTGAAGCTTTCTTT
TRBJ2-3 | few | TRBV10-3 | NA | CAIGPQGGSRLGSTQYF | TGTGCCATCGGCCCTCAGGGCGGTTCACGGCTGGGATCTACGCAGTATTTT
TRBJ1-4 | few | TRBV10-3 | NA | CAISTGLTTNEKLFF | TGTGCCATCAGCACAGGGTTGACAACTAATGAAAAACTGTTTTTT
TRBJ1-5 | NA | TRBV28 | NA | CASTQAQVNYQPQHF | TGTGCCAGCACCCAAGCACAGGTAAACTATCAGCCCCAGCATTTT
TRBJ2-3 | once | TRBV4-3 | TRBD2 | CASSQEGSGVTDTQYF | TGCGCCAGCAGCCAAGAAGGTAGCGGGGTCACAGATACGCAGTATTTT
TRBJ2-7 | NA | TRBV5-1 | TRBD1 | CASSMDRGEQYF | TGCGCCAGCAGCATGGACAGGGGCGAGCAGTACTTC
TRBJ1-3 | NA | TRBV5-1 | NA | CASSSVGSSTSGNTIYF | TGCGCCAGCAGCTCGGTAGGCAGTAGTACCTCTGGAAACACCATATATTTT
TRBJ2-7 | NA | TRBV29-1 | NA | CSVEGMAYEQYF | TGCAGCGTTGAGGGAATGGCCTACGAGCAGTACTTC
TRBJ2-7 | NA | TRBV7-3 | TRBD1 | CASSFDRGAREQYF | TGTGCCAGCAGCTTTGACAGGGGTGCGAGGGAGCAGTACTTC
TRBJ2-3 | NA | TRBV5-6 | TRBD2 | CASSTVAGGEYF | TGTGCCAGCAGCACCGTAGCGGGAGGGGAGTATTTT
TRBJ1-4 | NA | TRBV27 | TRBD1 | CASSTPPGTGEKLFF | TGTGCCAGCAGCACCCCACCCGGGACAGGGGAAAAACTGTTTTTT
TRBJ2-3 | few | TRBV7-9 | NA | CASSPLAVPPTDTQYF | TGTGCCAGCAGCCCCTTAGCGGTCCCACCCACAGATACGCAGTATTTT
TRBJ2-1 | NA | TRBV6-6 | NA | CASSPRVYNEQFF | TGTGCCAGCAGCCCCCGCGTGTACAATGAGCAGTTCTTC
TRBJ2-3 | NA | TRBV5-4 | NA | CASSSAGASTDTQYF | TGTGCCAGCAGCTCGGCTGGAGCTAGCACAGATACGCAGTATTTT
TRBJ2-5 | NA | TRBV2 | TRBD1 | CASTDRDSQETQYF | TGTGCCAGCACCGACCGGGACAGCCAAGAGACCCAGTACTTC
TRBJ2-1 | few | TRBV7-6 | TRBD2 | CASSARSGRGNEQFF | TGTGCCAGCAGCGCCAGGAGCGGGAGAGGCAATGAGCAGTTCTTC
TRBJ1-2 | NA | TRBV6-5 | NA | CASRRQFSGASGYTF | TGTGCCAGCAGACGCCAGTTCAGCGGGGCCAGCGGCTACACCTTC